Listed below are T cell receptor beta chains from one sample, sequenced in a study of identical twins. TCRdb analysed the 5' RACE reads with MiXCR anew, one entry per CDR3 protein. The table lists about 1.7 million distinct CDR3 sequences, more than 30% of them singletons. Material for sequencing was cord blood. The source of these receptors is a newborn girl in good health. Each CDR3 is given with its conserved first and last residue. A D gene is named only where the DNA matches it firmly. A clone size is listed for some rows: how often the clone was seen (once, few, many), or a class if it is expanded.

abundance: NA; v_gene: TRBV5-5; d_gene: NA; j_gene: TRBJ1-2; CDR3nt: TGTGCCAGCAGCTTGGCCATCGGGGCCCCTGCCAGATCTAACTATGGCTACACCTTC; CDR3aa: CASSLAIGAPARSNYGYTF
abundance: NA; v_gene: TRBV20-1; d_gene: TRBD2; j_gene: TRBJ2-1; CDR3nt: TGCAGTGCGGGTCTTAGCGGGGGGTACAATGAGCAGTTCTTC; CDR3aa: CSAGLSGGYNEQFF
abundance: few; v_gene: TRBV28; d_gene: NA; j_gene: TRBJ2-7; CDR3nt: TGTGCCAGCAGTTTCCCGGGACCCCTCTCCTACGAGCAGTACTTC; CDR3aa: CASSFPGPLSYEQYF
abundance: few; v_gene: TRBV25-1; d_gene: NA; j_gene: TRBJ1-4; CDR3nt: TGTGCCAGCTCCCGGGACCCCCAAGGGGAAAAACTGTTTTTT; CDR3aa: CASSRDPQGEKLFF
abundance: NA; v_gene: TRBV7-2; d_gene: NA; j_gene: TRBJ2-7; CDR3nt: TGTGCCAGCAGCTCCTACAGGAAACCTACCTACGAGCAGTACTTC; CDR3aa: CASSSYRKPTYEQYF
abundance: NA; v_gene: TRBV3-1; d_gene: TRBD1; j_gene: TRBJ2-3; CDR3nt: TGTGCCAGCAGCCAAACGGGACAGGGGGGAACAGATACGCAGTATTTT; CDR3aa: CASSQTGQGGTDTQYF
abundance: many; v_gene: TRBV29-1; d_gene: TRBD1; j_gene: TRBJ2-1; CDR3nt: TGCAGCGTTGTCTCTGCAGGGGGCTACAATGAGCAGTTCTTC; CDR3aa: CSVVSAGGYNEQFF
abundance: NA; v_gene: TRBV28; d_gene: NA; j_gene: TRBJ2-4; CDR3nt: TGTGCCAGCAGTTACGGGCAAGCCAAAAACATTCAGTACTTC; CDR3aa: CASSYGQAKNIQYF
abundance: NA; v_gene: TRBV12-3/TRBV12-4; d_gene: NA; j_gene: TRBJ1-2; CDR3nt: TGTGCCAGCAGCCTAGGGGCGGGAAGGTCTAACTATGGCTACACCTTC; CDR3aa: CASSLGAGRSNYGYTF
abundance: NA; v_gene: TRBV7-2; d_gene: TRBD2; j_gene: TRBJ2-7; CDR3nt: TGTGCCAGCAGCTTAGTGAGGTACTCGACTAGCGGGAGTACCGACGAGCAGTACTTC; CDR3aa: CASSLVRYSTSGSTDEQYF
abundance: few; v_gene: TRBV28; d_gene: NA; j_gene: TRBJ1-1; CDR3nt: TGTGCCAGCAGTTTATGGGGACACATGAACACTGAAGCTTTCTTT; CDR3aa: CASSLWGHMNTEAFF
abundance: few; v_gene: TRBV2; d_gene: TRBD1; j_gene: TRBJ2-7; CDR3nt: TGTGCCTCCCTGGACAGGGGTGGCTACGAGCAGTACTTC; CDR3aa: CASLDRGGYEQYF
abundance: NA; v_gene: TRBV4-2; d_gene: TRBD1; j_gene: TRBJ1-4; CDR3nt: TGTGCCAGCAGCAAAACGGGACAGGGCGATGAAAAACTGTTTTTT; CDR3aa: CASSKTGQGDEKLFF
abundance: NA; v_gene: TRBV29-1; d_gene: TRBD1; j_gene: TRBJ2-2; CDR3nt: TGCAGCGTTACTTGGGGGACAGGGGGCACCGGGGAGCTGTTTTTT; CDR3aa: CSVTWGTGGTGELFF
abundance: NA; v_gene: TRBV3-1; d_gene: NA; j_gene: TRBJ1-6; CDR3nt: TGTGCCAGCAGCCAGGATCTTGAGGTTTCACCCCTCCACTTT; CDR3aa: CASSQDLEVSPLHF
abundance: NA; v_gene: TRBV28; d_gene: NA; j_gene: TRBJ2-3; CDR3nt: TGTGCCAGCAGTTTTTTACTGGGTCTAGCGCACACAGATACGCGGTATTTT; CDR3aa: CASSFLLGLAHTDTRYF
abundance: NA; v_gene: TRBV7-2; d_gene: NA; j_gene: TRBJ1-2; CDR3nt: TGTGCCAGCAGCTCCCGGACACTTAGTTGGGGCTACACCTTC; CDR3aa: CASSSRTLSWGYTF
abundance: NA; v_gene: TRBV28; d_gene: NA; j_gene: TRBJ2-6; CDR3nt: TGTGCCAGCAGTTTACCAGTCTCTGGGGCCAACGTCCTGACTTTC; CDR3aa: CASSLPVSGANVLTF
abundance: few; v_gene: TRBV5-1; d_gene: NA; j_gene: TRBJ2-5; CDR3nt: TGCGCCAGCAGCTTGGACAGGGCCAAAGAGACCCAGTACTTC; CDR3aa: CASSLDRAKETQYF
abundance: NA; v_gene: TRBV10-3; d_gene: NA; j_gene: TRBJ1-1; CDR3nt: TGTGCCATCAGTGAGCGAGGGGCCACTGAAGCTTTCTTT; CDR3aa: CAISERGATEAFF
abundance: NA; v_gene: TRBV12-3/TRBV12-4; d_gene: TRBD1; j_gene: TRBJ2-4; CDR3nt: TGTGCCAGCAGTTCCCAAGACAGGGACAAAAACATTCAGTACTTC; CDR3aa: CASSSQDRDKNIQYF
abundance: NA; v_gene: TRBV27; d_gene: TRBD2; j_gene: TRBJ2-7; CDR3nt: TGTGCCAGCAGTTTGAGGGCTAGCGGGAGGGGCCGGTACAATGAGCAGTACTTC; CDR3aa: CASSLRASGRGRYNEQYF
abundance: few; v_gene: TRBV20-1; d_gene: TRBD1; j_gene: TRBJ1-6; CDR3nt: TGCAGTGCGCACAGGGGGCGAAATTCACCCCTCCACTTT; CDR3aa: CSAHRGRNSPLHF
abundance: few; v_gene: TRBV7-2; d_gene: TRBD2; j_gene: TRBJ2-3; CDR3nt: TGTGCCAGCAGCTTAGCGGAGCGGGGGGGCACAGATACGCAGTATTTT; CDR3aa: CASSLAERGGTDTQYF
abundance: NA; v_gene: TRBV27; d_gene: NA; j_gene: TRBJ1-1; CDR3nt: TGTGCCAGCCGGATACGGGGGGCAATGAACACTGAAGCTTTCTTT; CDR3aa: CASRIRGAMNTEAFF
abundance: few; v_gene: TRBV29-1; d_gene: NA; j_gene: TRBJ2-3; CDR3nt: TGCAGCGTTCCTCGGAGGGCAGGGGGATTCACAGATACGCAGTATTTT; CDR3aa: CSVPRRAGGFTDTQYF
abundance: few; v_gene: TRBV6-5; d_gene: TRBD1; j_gene: TRBJ2-7; CDR3nt: TGTGCCAGCAGTTACTCGGACAGGGCGGCCTACGAGCAGTACTTC; CDR3aa: CASSYSDRAAYEQYF
abundance: few; v_gene: TRBV7-9; d_gene: TRBD1; j_gene: TRBJ2-4; CDR3nt: TGTGCCAGCAGCTTATTTGAGGGGGCCGAAAACATTCAGTACTTC; CDR3aa: CASSLFEGAENIQYF
abundance: few; v_gene: TRBV4-2; d_gene: TRBD2; j_gene: TRBJ2-7; CDR3nt: TGTGCCAGCAAACGACTAGCGGGGGCCTACAATGAGCAGTACTTC; CDR3aa: CASKRLAGAYNEQYF
abundance: NA; v_gene: TRBV27; d_gene: TRBD1; j_gene: TRBJ1-5; CDR3nt: TGTGCCAGCAGACCAGACCGGACAGGGGTTCAGCCCCAGCATTTT; CDR3aa: CASRPDRTGVQPQHF
abundance: NA; v_gene: TRBV2; d_gene: NA; j_gene: TRBJ1-2; CDR3nt: TGTGCCAGCCTTGGCAGGGTCTATGGCTACACCTTC; CDR3aa: CASLGRVYGYTF
abundance: NA; v_gene: TRBV5-6; d_gene: NA; j_gene: TRBJ2-7; CDR3nt: TGTGCCAGCAGCTTGTTGGGACCGATCTACGAGCAGTACTTC; CDR3aa: CASSLLGPIYEQYF
abundance: NA; v_gene: TRBV6-2/TRBV6-3; d_gene: NA; j_gene: TRBJ1-1; CDR3nt: TGTGCCAGCAGCCCCCAGGGAGGGGATGCTTTCTTT; CDR3aa: CASSPQGGDAFF
abundance: NA; v_gene: TRBV28; d_gene: NA; j_gene: TRBJ2-7; CDR3nt: TGTGCCAGCAGCAAGTGGGGCTACGAGCAGTACTTC; CDR3aa: CASSKWGYEQYF
abundance: many; v_gene: TRBV5-1; d_gene: TRBD2; j_gene: TRBJ2-1; CDR3nt: TGCGCCAGCAGCTTGGCTAGCGGGAGGATGCATGAGCAGTTCTTC; CDR3aa: CASSLASGRMHEQFF
abundance: NA; v_gene: TRBV5-1; d_gene: TRBD1; j_gene: TRBJ2-2; CDR3nt: TGCGCCAGCAGCGGATGGACAGGGACTCAAGCCGGGGAGCTGTTTTTT; CDR3aa: CASSGWTGTQAGELFF
abundance: NA; v_gene: TRBV7-6; d_gene: TRBD1; j_gene: TRBJ1-2; CDR3nt: TGTGCCAGCAGCATCCCGGGACAGGGGGCCTATGGCTACACCTTC; CDR3aa: CASSIPGQGAYGYTF
abundance: NA; v_gene: TRBV11-2; d_gene: TRBD2; j_gene: TRBJ2-7; CDR3nt: TGTGCCAGCAGCTTTTACCCGGGACTAGCGCACAATGAGCAGTACTTC; CDR3aa: CASSFYPGLAHNEQYF
abundance: few; v_gene: TRBV18; d_gene: NA; j_gene: TRBJ2-3; CDR3nt: TGTGCCAGCTCACACAACAGGGCGCTCGGCACAGATACGCAGTATTTT; CDR3aa: CASSHNRALGTDTQYF
abundance: NA; v_gene: TRBV12-3/TRBV12-4; d_gene: NA; j_gene: TRBJ2-2; CDR3nt: TGTGCCAGCAGTTTTTTTGGGGGCGGCCTTAACACCGGGGAGCTGTTTTTT; CDR3aa: CASSFFGGGLNTGELFF
abundance: NA; v_gene: TRBV2; d_gene: NA; j_gene: TRBJ1-2; CDR3nt: TGTGCCAGCAGTGTAAACGACAGGCTCTACACCTTC; CDR3aa: CASSVNDRLYTF
abundance: few; v_gene: TRBV6-1; d_gene: TRBD1; j_gene: TRBJ1-5; CDR3nt: TGTGCCAGCAGTGCCGGACAGGGGATAAGCAATCAGCCCCAGCATTTT; CDR3aa: CASSAGQGISNQPQHF
abundance: NA; v_gene: TRBV7-7; d_gene: TRBD2; j_gene: TRBJ2-5; CDR3nt: TGTGCTAGCCGAAGCCCAGGACTAGCGGGAGAGATGGTCTATGAGCAGTACTTC; CDR3aa: CASRSPGLAGEMVYEQYF
abundance: few; v_gene: TRBV4-1; d_gene: TRBD2; j_gene: TRBJ2-1; CDR3nt: TGCGCCAGCAGCCAAGATCCTAGCGGGAACTACAATGAGCAGTTCTTC; CDR3aa: CASSQDPSGNYNEQFF
abundance: few; v_gene: TRBV5-1; d_gene: TRBD1; j_gene: TRBJ2-7; CDR3nt: TGCGCCAGCAGCTTCCGGGACAGGATCTACGAGCAGTACTTC; CDR3aa: CASSFRDRIYEQYF
abundance: few; v_gene: TRBV20-1; d_gene: TRBD2; j_gene: TRBJ2-1; CDR3nt: TGCAGTGCTACTGGACTAGCGGGACGGAATGAGCAGTTCTTC; CDR3aa: CSATGLAGRNEQFF
abundance: NA; v_gene: TRBV27; d_gene: NA; j_gene: TRBJ1-6; CDR3nt: TGTGCCAGCAGTGACGGGTCCAGAGGATATAATTCACCCCTCCACTTT; CDR3aa: CASSDGSRGYNSPLHF
abundance: NA; v_gene: TRBV14; d_gene: TRBD2; j_gene: TRBJ2-7; CDR3nt: TGTGCCAGCAGCCCTTTCCCGGGACTAGCCGGAAGCTCCTACGAGCAGTACTTC; CDR3aa: CASSPFPGLAGSSYEQYF
abundance: few; v_gene: TRBV5-1; d_gene: NA; j_gene: TRBJ1-2; CDR3nt: TGCGCCAGCAGAGAGGGGGAACTTAACTATGGCTACACCTTC; CDR3aa: CASREGELNYGYTF
abundance: few; v_gene: TRBV5-1; d_gene: TRBD2; j_gene: TRBJ2-3; CDR3nt: TGCGCCAGCAGTAGTCTAGCGGCCCACACAGATACGCAGTATTTT; CDR3aa: CASSSLAAHTDTQYF
abundance: few; v_gene: TRBV24-1; d_gene: NA; j_gene: TRBJ2-1; CDR3nt: TGTGCCACCAGTGCTCAGGGGCAATCAGGCAATGAGCAGTTCTTC; CDR3aa: CATSAQGQSGNEQFF
abundance: few; v_gene: TRBV6-5; d_gene: NA; j_gene: TRBJ2-5; CDR3nt: TGTGCCAGCAGTTACAGGGAAAAAGAGACCCAGTACTTC; CDR3aa: CASSYREKETQYF
abundance: few; v_gene: TRBV5-1; d_gene: NA; j_gene: TRBJ1-2; CDR3nt: TGCGCCAGCAGCCCACGGACAGCGGCTGGCTACACCTTC; CDR3aa: CASSPRTAAGYTF
abundance: NA; v_gene: TRBV28; d_gene: TRBD2; j_gene: TRBJ2-5; CDR3nt: TGTGCCAGCAGTTTGCCTAAGGGAGGACTAGTATACCAAGAGACCCAGTACTTC; CDR3aa: CASSLPKGGLVYQETQYF
abundance: NA; v_gene: TRBV7-6; d_gene: NA; j_gene: TRBJ2-3; CDR3nt: TGTGCCAGCAGCGGGACCCCCTCGCACCTTAGCACAGATACGCAGTATTTT; CDR3aa: CASSGTPSHLSTDTQYF
abundance: many; v_gene: TRBV14; d_gene: NA; j_gene: TRBJ2-5; CDR3nt: TGTGCCAGCAGCCAAGATCGGATCCAAGAGACCCAGTACTTC; CDR3aa: CASSQDRIQETQYF
abundance: NA; v_gene: TRBV20-1; d_gene: NA; j_gene: TRBJ2-7; CDR3nt: TGCAGTGCTAGTCAATCCCCCTCCTACTACGAGCAGTACTTC; CDR3aa: CSASQSPSYYEQYF
abundance: NA; v_gene: TRBV25-1; d_gene: NA; j_gene: TRBJ1-1; CDR3nt: TGTGCCAGCAGTGAATGGGGGCAAGAGGGGGAAGCTTTCTTT; CDR3aa: CASSEWGQEGEAFF
abundance: many; v_gene: TRBV5-1; d_gene: TRBD1; j_gene: TRBJ2-3; CDR3nt: TGTGCCAGCAGTCCGGGACAGAGCACAGATACGCAGTATTTT; CDR3aa: CASSPGQSTDTQYF